The clone carrying this T cell receptor beta chain was seen only once. The CDR3 loop spans 14 amino acids. Trimming removed 3 bases from V and 1 base from J, with 9 bases in between. The V gene's germline CDR1 is LGHDT and CDR2 YNNKEL (reference sequence). Sequencing used immunoSEQ multiplex PCR; TCRdb keeps in-frame clones, though not all of them. The data show about 210,000 clones, about 88% seen once. This specimen belongs to a study of blood T cell repertoires in COVID-19. The V gene is TRBV3-1 (or the pseudogene TRBV3-2), the J gene TRBJ2-5; D is perhaps TRBD1 (5 bases). The clonotype originates from a woman aged 40 to 50 with acute or convalescent COVID-19. The sequenced material came from peripheral blood. The CDR3 region has the DNA TGTGCCAGCAGCCAGGGGCCGTCCCAAGAGACCCAGTACTTC. Its translation is CASSQGPSQETQYF.